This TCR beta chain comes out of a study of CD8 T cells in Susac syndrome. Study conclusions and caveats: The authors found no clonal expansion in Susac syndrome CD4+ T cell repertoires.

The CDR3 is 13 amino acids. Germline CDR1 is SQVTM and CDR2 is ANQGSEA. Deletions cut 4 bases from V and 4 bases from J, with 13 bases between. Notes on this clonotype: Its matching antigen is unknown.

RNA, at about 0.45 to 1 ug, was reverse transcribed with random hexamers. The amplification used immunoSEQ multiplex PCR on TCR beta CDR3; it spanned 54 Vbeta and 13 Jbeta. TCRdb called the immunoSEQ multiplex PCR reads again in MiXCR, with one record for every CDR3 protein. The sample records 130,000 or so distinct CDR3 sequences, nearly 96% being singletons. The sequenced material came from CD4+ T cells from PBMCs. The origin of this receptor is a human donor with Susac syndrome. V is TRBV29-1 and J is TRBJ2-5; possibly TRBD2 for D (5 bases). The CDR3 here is CSVGSGSRETQYF. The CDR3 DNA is TGCAGCGTTGGGTCTGGGAGTAGAGAGACCCAGTACTTC.